This T cell receptor beta chain was identified in a study of blood T cells in healthy people across ages. This clonotype has a handful of counts. Primers used in a second PCR of about 7 to 12 cycles were a sample-barcoded 5' primer and a J-beta primer mix. One entry per CDR3 protein results from TCRdb running MiXCR on the 5' RACE reads. The sample carries 1.5 million to 2 million distinct CDR3 sequences, 28% recorded once. CDR1 SQVTM and CDR2 ANQGSEA come from the germline V gene. V was pared by 7 bases and J by 2 bases, with 16 bases between. The CDR3 has 14 amino acids. The J gene is TRBJ2-3, the V gene TRBV29-1; D is possibly TRBD1 or TRBD2 (5 bases each). The receptor was isolated from a woman younger than 45 in good health. Input material: blood. This CDR3 is CSAGTPLYTDTQYF. CDR3 coding DNA: TGCAGCGCCGGGACGCCCCTATACACAGATACGCAGTATTTT.